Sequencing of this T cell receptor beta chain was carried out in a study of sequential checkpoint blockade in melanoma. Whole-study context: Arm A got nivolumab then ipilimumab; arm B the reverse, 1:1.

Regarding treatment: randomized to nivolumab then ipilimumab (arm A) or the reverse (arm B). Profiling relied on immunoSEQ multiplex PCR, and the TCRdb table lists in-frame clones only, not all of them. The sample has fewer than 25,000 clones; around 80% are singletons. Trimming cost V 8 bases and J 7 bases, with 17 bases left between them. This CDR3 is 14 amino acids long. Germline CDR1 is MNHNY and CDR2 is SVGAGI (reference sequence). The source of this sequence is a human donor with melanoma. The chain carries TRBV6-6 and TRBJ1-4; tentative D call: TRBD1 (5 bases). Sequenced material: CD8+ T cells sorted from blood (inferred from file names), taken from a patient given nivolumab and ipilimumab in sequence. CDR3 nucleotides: TGTGCCAGCTACATGGGGGGGGAGGGTGAAAAACTGTTTTTT. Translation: CASYMGGEGEKLFF.